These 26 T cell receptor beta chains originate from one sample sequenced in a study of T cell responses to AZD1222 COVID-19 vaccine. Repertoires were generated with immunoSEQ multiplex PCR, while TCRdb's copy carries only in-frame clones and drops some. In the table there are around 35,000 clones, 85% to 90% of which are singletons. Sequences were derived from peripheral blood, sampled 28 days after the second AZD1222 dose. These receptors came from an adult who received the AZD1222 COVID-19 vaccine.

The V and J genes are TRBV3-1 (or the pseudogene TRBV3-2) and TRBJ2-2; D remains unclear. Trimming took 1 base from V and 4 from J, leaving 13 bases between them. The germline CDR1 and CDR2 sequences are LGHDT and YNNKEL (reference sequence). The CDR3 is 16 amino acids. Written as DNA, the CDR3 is TGTGCCAGCAGCCAAGTGGGATTGCCAGGCACCGGGGAGCTGTTTTTT. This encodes CASSQVGLPGTGELFF.

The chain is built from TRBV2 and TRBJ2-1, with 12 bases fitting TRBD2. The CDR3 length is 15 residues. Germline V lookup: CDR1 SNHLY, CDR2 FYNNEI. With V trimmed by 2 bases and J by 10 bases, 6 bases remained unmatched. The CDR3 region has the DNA TGTGCCAGCAGTGAACGGGCTAGCGGGGGGGCGGAGCAGTTCTTC. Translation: CASSERASGGAEQFF.

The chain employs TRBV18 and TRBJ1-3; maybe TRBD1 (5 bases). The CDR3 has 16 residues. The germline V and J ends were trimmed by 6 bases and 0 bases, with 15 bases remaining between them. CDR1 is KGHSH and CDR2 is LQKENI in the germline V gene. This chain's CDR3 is CASSPGHPSSGNTIYF. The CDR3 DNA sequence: TGTGCCAGCTCGCCCGGACATCCTAGCTCTGGAAACACCATATATTTT.

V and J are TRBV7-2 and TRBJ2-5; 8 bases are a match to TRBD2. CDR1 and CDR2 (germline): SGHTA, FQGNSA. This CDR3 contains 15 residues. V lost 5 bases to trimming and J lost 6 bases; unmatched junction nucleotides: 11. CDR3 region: CASSAQGTGGKTQYF. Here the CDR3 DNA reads TGTGCCAGCAGCGCCCAGGGAACGGGGGGGAAGACCCAGTACTTC.

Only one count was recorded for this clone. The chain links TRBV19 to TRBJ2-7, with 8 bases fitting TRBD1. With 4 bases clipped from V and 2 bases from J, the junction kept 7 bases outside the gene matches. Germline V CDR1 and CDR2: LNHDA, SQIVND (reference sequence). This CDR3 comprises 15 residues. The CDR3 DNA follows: TGTGCCAGTAGTACCAAGACGACAGGGGCCTACGAGCAGTACTTC. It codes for CASSTKTTGAYEQYF.

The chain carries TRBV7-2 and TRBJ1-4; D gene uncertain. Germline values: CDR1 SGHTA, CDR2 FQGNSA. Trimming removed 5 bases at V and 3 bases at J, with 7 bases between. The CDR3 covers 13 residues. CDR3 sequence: CASSGRANEKLFF. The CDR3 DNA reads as TGTGCCAGCAGCGGGAGGGCTAATGAAAAACTGTTTTTT.

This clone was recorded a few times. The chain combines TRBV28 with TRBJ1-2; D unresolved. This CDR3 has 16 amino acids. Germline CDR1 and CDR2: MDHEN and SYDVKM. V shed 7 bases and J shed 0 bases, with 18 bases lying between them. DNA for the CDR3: TGTGCCAGCAACTCCCCTTTGAGACCAGCTAACTATGGCTACACCTTC. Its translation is CASNSPLRPANYGYTF.

CDR3 in DNA: TGTGCCAGCAGCTCACGGGACTTCTATGGCTACACCTTC. It specifies CASSSRDFYGYTF. V gene TRBV5-6 combines with J gene TRBJ1-2; a possible D gene is TRBD1 (5 bases). Germline CDR1 is SGHDT and CDR2 is YYEEEE. This CDR3 spans 13 amino acids. The ends were cut back, 3 bases at V and 4 bases at J, with 10 bases in the middle.

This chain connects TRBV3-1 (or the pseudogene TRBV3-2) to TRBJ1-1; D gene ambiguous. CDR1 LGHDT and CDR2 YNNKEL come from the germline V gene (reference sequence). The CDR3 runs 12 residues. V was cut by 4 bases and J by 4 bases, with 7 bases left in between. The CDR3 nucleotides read TGTGCCAGCAGCCGTTGGGGCACTGAAGCTTTCTTT. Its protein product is CASSRWGTEAFF.

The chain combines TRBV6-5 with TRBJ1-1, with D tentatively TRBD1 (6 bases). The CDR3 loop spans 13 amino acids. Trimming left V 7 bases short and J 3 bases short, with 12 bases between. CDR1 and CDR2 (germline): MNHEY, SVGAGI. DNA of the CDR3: TGTGCCAGCAAACAGACAGGACACACTGAAGCTTTCTTT. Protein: CASKQTGHTEAFF.

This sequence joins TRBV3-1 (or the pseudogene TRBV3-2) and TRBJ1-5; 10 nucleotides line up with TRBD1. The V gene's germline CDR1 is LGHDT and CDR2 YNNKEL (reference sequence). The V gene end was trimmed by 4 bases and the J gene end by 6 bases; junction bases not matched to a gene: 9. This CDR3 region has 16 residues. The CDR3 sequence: CASSPGDRGGGQPQHF. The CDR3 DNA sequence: TGTGCCAGCAGCCCTGGGGACAGGGGAGGAGGTCAGCCCCAGCATTTT.

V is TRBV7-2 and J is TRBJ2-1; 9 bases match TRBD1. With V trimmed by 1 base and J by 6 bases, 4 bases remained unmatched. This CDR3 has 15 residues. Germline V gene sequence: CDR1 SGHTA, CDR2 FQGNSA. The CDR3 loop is CASSLESTGGNEQFF. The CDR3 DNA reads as TGTGCCAGCAGCTTAGAATCGACAGGGGGCAATGAGCAGTTCTTC.

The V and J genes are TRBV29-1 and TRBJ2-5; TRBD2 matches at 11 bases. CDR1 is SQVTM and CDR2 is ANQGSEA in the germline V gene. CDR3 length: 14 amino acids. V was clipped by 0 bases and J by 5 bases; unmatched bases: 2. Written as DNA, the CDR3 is TGCAGCGTTGAAGATAGCGGGAGGGGGGAGACCCAGTACTTC. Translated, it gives CSVEDSGRGETQYF.

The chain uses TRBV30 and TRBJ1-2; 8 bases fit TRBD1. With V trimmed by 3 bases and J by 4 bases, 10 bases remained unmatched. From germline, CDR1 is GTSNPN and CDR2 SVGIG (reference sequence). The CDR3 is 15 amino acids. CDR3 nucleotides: TGTGCCTGGAGGTTTGGCAGGGGGCTCGGCTATGGCTACACCTTC. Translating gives CAWRFGRGLGYGYTF.

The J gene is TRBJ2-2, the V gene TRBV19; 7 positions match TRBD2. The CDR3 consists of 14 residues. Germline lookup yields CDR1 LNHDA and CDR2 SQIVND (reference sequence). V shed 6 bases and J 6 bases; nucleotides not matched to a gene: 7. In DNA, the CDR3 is TGTGCCAGTAGAAGGGGAGGGGTACCCGGGGAGCTGTTTTTT. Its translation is CASRRGGVPGELFF.

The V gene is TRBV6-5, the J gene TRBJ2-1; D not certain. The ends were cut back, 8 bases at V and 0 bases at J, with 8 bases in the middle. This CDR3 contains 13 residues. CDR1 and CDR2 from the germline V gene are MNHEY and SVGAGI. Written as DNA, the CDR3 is TGTGCCAGCCTCCTCAGCTCCTACAATGAGCAGTTCTTC. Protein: CASLLSSYNEQFF.

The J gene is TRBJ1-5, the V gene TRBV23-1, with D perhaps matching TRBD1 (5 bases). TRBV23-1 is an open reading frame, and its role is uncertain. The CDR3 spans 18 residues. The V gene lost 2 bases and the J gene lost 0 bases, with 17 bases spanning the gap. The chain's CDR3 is CASSQVPDRIYSNQPQHF. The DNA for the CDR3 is TGCGCCAGCAGTCAAGTCCCCGACAGAATATATAGCAATCAGCCCCAGCATTTT.

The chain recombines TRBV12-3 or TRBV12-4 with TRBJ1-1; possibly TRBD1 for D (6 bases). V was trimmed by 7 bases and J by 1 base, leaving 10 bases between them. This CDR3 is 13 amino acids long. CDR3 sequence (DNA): TGTGCCAGCACCATAGGGGGGAACACTGAAGCTTTCTTT. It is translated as CASTIGGNTEAFF.

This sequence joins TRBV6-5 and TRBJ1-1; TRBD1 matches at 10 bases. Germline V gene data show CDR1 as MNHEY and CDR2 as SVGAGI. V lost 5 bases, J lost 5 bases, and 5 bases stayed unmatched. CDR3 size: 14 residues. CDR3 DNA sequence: TGTGCCAGCAGTCAGGGACAGGGGCGGACTGAAGCTTTCTTT. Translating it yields CASSQGQGRTEAFF.

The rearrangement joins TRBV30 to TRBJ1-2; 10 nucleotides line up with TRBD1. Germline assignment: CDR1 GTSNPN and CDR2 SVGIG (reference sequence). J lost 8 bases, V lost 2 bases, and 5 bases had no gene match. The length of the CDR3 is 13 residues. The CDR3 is CAWSQDRGWGYTF. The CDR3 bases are TGTGCCTGGAGTCAGGACAGGGGGTGGGGCTACACCTTC.

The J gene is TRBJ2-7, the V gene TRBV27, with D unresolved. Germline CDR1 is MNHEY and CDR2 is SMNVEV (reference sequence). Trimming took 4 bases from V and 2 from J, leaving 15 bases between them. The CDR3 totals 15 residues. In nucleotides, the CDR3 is TGTGCCAGCAGTTCATTTGGTACTAACGCCTACGAGCAGTACTTC. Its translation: CASSSFGTNAYEQYF.

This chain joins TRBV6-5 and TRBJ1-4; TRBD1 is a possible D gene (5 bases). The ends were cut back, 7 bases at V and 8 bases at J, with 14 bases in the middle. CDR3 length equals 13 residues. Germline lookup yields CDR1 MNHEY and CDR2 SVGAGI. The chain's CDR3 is CASKGRMGEKLFF. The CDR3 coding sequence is TGTGCCAGCAAGGGGAGGATGGGCGAAAAACTGTTTTTT.

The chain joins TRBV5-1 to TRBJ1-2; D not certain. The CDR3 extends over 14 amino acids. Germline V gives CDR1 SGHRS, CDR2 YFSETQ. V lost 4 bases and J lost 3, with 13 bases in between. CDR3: CASSPAGGDYGYTF. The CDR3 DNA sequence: TGCGCCAGCAGCCCCGCAGGCGGGGACTATGGCTACACCTTC.

CDR3 in DNA: TGCGCCAGCAGTAGTAGCGGGAGGGGTAATGAGCAGTTCTTC. Its translation: CASSSSGRGNEQFF. This chain links TRBV10-1 with TRBJ2-1, with 11 bases fitting TRBD2. CDR1 and CDR2 from the germline V gene are WNHNN and SYGVQD (reference sequence). With 5 bases clipped from V and 7 bases from J, the junction kept 4 bases outside the gene matches. This CDR3 region has 14 residues.

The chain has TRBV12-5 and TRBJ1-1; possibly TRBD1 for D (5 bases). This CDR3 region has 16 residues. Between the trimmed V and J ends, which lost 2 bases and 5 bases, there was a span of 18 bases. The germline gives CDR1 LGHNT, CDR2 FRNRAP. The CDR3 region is CASGLPFLGAGTEAFF. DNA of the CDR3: TGTGCTAGTGGTTTGCCCTTTTTAGGGGCAGGTACTGAAGCTTTCTTT.

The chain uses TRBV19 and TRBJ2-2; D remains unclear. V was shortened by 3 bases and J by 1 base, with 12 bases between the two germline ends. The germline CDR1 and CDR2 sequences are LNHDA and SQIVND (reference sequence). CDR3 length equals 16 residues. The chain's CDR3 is CASSISITVNTGELFF. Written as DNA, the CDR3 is TGTGCCAGTAGTATTTCTATTACAGTGAACACCGGGGAGCTGTTTTTT.